The rows below give T cell receptor beta chains drawn from one sample of a study of shared clonotypes between healthy human individuals. Generated by immunoSEQ multiplex PCR, the TCRdb table keeps only in-frame clones and is missing some. The table records some 980,000 clones, around 80% of them present only once. The sample comprised memory CD4+ T cells sorted from blood. The receptors stem from a man aged 18 to 35 in good health. Each CDR3 is given with its conserved first and last residue. A D gene is named only where the DNA matches it firmly. Clone size is stated in some rows and not others, as once, few, many or a class when expanded.

TRBJ2-7	TRBV5-1	14	few	-	TGCGCCAGCAGCTTGACGGGGGGCATCGACGAGCAGTACTTC	CASSLTGGIDEQYF
TRBJ2-4	TRBV10-1	19	-	TRBD2	TGCGCCAGCAGTCCCGGGGGAGCGGGAGGGCCATTTGCCAAAAACATTCAGTACTTC	CASSPGGAGGPFAKNIQYF
TRBJ2-1	TRBV30	13	-	-	TGTGCCTGGAGTGTCCGATCCTACAATGAGCAGTTCTTC	CAWSVRSYNEQFF
TRBJ2-7	TRBV25-1	12	-	-	TGTGCCAGCAGTGACCAGGGTTTAGAGCAGTACTTC	CASSDQGLEQYF
TRBJ2-7	TRBV19	16	-	TRBD1	TGTGCCAGTAGTACCCGGAGGACAGGCCCGTGGCACGAGCAGTACTTC	CASSTRRTGPWHEQYF
TRBJ1-5	TRBV6-5	13	few	-	TGTGCCAGCAGTAGGGAACCGGGACAGCCCCAGCATTTT	CASSREPGQPQHF
TRBJ1-6	TRBV6-6	14	-	TRBD1	TGTGCCAGCAGCTTGACAGGGGATAGCTCACCCCTCCACTTT	CASSLTGDSSPLHF
TRBJ1-2	TRBV10-3	17	-	TRBD1	TGTGCCATCAATTCGGGACAGGGAGTCCCTACTAACTATGGCTACACCTTC	CAINSGQGVPTNYGYTF
TRBJ1-5	TRBV2	15	-	-	TGTGCCAGCAGTGAGTGGACAAGTAGCAATCAGCCCCAGCATTTT	CASSEWTSSNQPQHF
TRBJ1-1	TRBV7-9	14	-	-	TGTGCCAGCAACTCCGGGGTTGCGAACACTGAAGCTTTCTTT	CASNSGVANTEAFF
TRBJ2-1	TRBV2	14	-	TRBD2	TGTGCCAGCAGAGTTGGGACTAGCGGGGGGCAGCAGTTCTTC	CASRVGTSGGQQFF
TRBJ1-2	TRBV7-9	14	-	-	TGTGCCAGCAGCTTATCCGGCCTTAACTATGGCTACACCTTC	CASSLSGLNYGYTF
TRBJ1-1	TRBV30	11	-	-	TGTGCCTGGGACAGAAACACTGAAGCTTTCTTT	CAWDRNTEAFF
TRBJ1-2	TRBV29-1	13	-	-	TGCAGCGTTGCGGGGGTGGGGGCGCCGGGCTACACCTTC	CSVAGVGAPGYTF
TRBJ1-5	TRBV6-5	14	many	TRBD1	TGTGCCAGCAGTCCTGGGACAGTCAATCAGCCCCAGCATTTT	CASSPGTVNQPQHF
TRBJ1-3	TRBV7-2	15	-	-	TGTGCCAGCAGCTCACAGGGAGGAATCAGAAACACCATATATTTT	CASSSQGGIRNTIYF
TRBJ1-3	TRBV5-1	14	once	-	TGCGCCAGCAGCCCCTCGCACTCTGGAAACACCATATATTTT	CASSPSHSGNTIYF
TRBJ1-2	TRBV7-9	13	once	TRBD1	TGTGCCAGCAGCCCAGGGGGTTTGTCTGGCTACACCTTC	CASSPGGLSGYTF
TRBJ2-7	TRBV19	15	-	TRBD2	TGTGCCAGTAGTACTCAAGCGGGAGGCCCCTACGAGCAGTACTTC	CASSTQAGGPYEQYF
TRBJ1-5	TRBV21-1	14	-	-	TGTGCCAGCCCCGCCAGGGGAGCCAATCAGCCCCAGCATTTT	CASPARGANQPQHF
TRBJ2-2	TRBV5-1	13	-	-	TGCGCCAGCAGCTTGGCAGACACCGGGGAGCTGTTTTTT	CASSLADTGELFF
TRBJ1-2	TRBV5-6	12	-	TRBD1	TGTGCCAGCAGCTGGACAGGGAGCGGCTACACCTTC	CASSWTGSGYTF